This T cell receptor (beta chain) is from a study of blood T cell repertoires in COVID-19. Study in general: Sources were T cells, B-cell-depleted T cells, or PBMCs; the material itself was cDNA or gDNA.

Germline V gene sequence: CDR1 SGHAT, CDR2 FQNNGV. Trimming left V 0 bases short and J 5 bases short, with 9 bases between. The CDR3 length is 14 residues. The assay was immunoSEQ multiplex PCR, and TCRdb's table has in-frame clones only and misses some. Altogether around 97,000 clones are present, 84% being singletons, with the ten largest covering 12%. The chain couples TRBV11-2 to TRBJ2-3; D might be TRBD1 (5 bases). This receptor was obtained from a human donor in a cohort sampled during active COVID-19. Input material: peripheral blood. CDR3 sequence: CASSLEGPGDTQYF. The CDR3 bases are TGTGCCAGCAGCTTAGAGGGGCCTGGAGATACGCAGTATTTT. Looking up the rest from reference TRBV11-2 and TRBJ2-3 gives the full variable domain: EAGVAQSPRYKIIEKRQSVAFWCNPISGHATLYWYQQILGQGPKLLIQFQNNGVVDDSQLPKDRFSAERLKGVDSTLKIQPAKLEDSAVYLCASSLEGPGDTQYFGPGTRLTVL.